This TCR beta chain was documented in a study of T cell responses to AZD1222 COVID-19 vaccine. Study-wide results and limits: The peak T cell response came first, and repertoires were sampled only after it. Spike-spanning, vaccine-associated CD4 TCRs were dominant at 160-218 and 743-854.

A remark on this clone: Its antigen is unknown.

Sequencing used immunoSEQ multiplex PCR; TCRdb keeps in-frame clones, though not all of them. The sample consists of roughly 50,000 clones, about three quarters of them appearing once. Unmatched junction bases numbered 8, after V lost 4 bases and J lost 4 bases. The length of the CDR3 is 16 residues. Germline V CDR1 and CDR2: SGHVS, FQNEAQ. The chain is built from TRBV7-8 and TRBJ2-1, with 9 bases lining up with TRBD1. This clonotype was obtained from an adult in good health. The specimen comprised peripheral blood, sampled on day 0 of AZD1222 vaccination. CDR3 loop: CASSSRAGQGYNEQFF. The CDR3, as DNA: TGTGCCAGCAGCTCCCGCGCGGGACAGGGATACAATGAGCAGTTCTTC.